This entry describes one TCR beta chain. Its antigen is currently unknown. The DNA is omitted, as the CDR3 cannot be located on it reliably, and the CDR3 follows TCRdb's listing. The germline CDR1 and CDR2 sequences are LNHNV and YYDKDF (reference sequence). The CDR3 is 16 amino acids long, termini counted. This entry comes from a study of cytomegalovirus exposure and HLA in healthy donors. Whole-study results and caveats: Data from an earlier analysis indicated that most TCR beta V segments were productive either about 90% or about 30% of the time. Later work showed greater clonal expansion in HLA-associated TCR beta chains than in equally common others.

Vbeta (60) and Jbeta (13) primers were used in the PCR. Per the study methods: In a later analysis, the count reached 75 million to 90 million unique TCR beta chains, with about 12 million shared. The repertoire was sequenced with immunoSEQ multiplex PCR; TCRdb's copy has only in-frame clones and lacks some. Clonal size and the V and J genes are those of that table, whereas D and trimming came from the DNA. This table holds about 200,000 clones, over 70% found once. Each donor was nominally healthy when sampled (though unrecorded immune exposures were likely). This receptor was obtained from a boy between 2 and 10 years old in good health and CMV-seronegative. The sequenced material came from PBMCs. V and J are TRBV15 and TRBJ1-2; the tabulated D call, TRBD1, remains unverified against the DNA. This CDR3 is CATGFGPGQANYGYTF.